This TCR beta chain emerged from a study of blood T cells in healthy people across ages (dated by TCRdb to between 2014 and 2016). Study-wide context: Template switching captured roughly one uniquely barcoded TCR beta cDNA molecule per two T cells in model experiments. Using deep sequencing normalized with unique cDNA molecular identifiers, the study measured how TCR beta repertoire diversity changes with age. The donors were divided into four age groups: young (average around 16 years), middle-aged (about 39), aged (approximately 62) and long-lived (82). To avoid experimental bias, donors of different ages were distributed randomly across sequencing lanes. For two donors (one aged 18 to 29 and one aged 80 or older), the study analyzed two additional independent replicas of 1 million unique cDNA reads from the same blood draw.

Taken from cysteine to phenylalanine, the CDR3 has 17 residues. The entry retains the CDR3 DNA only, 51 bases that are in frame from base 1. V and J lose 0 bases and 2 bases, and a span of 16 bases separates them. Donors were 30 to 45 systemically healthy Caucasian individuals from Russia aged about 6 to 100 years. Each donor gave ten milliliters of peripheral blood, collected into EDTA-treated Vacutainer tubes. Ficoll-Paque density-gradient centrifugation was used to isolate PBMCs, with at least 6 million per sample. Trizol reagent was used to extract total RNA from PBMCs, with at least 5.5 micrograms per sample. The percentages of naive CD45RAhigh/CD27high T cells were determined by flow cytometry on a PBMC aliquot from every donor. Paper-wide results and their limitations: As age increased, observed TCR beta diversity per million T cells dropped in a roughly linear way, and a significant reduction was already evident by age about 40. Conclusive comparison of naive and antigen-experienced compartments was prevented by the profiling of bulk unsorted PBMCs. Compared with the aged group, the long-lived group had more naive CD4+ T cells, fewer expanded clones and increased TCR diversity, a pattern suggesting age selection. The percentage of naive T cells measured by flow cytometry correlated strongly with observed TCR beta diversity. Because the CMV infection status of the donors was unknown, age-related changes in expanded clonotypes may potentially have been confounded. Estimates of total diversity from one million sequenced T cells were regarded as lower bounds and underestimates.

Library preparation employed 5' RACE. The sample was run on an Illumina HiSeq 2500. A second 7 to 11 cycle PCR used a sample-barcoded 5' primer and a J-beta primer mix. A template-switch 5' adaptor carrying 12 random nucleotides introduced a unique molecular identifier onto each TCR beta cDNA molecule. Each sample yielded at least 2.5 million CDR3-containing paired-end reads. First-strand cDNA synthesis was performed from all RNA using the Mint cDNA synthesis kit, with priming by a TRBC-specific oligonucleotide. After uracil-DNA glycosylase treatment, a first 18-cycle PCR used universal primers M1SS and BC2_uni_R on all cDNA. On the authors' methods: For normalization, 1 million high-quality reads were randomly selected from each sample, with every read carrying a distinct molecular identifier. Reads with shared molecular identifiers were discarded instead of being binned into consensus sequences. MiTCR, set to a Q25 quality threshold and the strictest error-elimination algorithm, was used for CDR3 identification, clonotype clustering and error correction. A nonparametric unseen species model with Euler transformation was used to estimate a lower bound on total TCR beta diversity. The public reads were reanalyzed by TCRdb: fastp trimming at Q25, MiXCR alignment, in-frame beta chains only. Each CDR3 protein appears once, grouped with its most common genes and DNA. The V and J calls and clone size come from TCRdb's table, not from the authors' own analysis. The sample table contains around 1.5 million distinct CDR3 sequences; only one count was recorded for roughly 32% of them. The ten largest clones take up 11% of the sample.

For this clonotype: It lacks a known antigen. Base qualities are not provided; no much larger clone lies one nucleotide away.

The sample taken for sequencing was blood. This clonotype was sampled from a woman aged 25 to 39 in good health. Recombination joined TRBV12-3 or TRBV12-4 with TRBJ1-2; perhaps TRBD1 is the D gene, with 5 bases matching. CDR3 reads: CASSLARGASGNYGYTF. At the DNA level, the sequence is TGTGCCAGCAGTTTAGCCCGCGGGGCCTCAGGCAACTATGGCTACACCTTC.